This T cell receptor (beta chain) was sequenced for a study of cytomegalovirus exposure and HLA in healthy donors. Across the whole study: Tens of millions of unique TCR sequences came from HLA-typed donors in an early release. Study observations and caveats: Using the classifier, cytomegalovirus status was reportedly diagnosed with high specificity and sensitivity. The authors assumed roughly uniform sequencing depth across donors for presence/absence analyses.

In regard to this clone: The target antigen is unknown.

The CDR3 totals 17 residues. Germline-derived CDR1 and CDR2 are LGHNA and YSLEER. V was clipped by 0 bases and J by 7 bases, with 21 bases between them. The PCR ran on 60 Vbeta and 13 Jbeta primers. The repertoire was sequenced with immunoSEQ multiplex PCR; TCRdb's copy has only in-frame clones and lacks some. Here the sample spans 100,000 to 150,000 clones, about 73% being singletons. The material sequenced was PBMCs. The source of this sequence is a human donor in good health. The rearrangement joins TRBV4-3 to TRBJ1-1, with D perhaps TRBD1 (6 bases). The CDR3 nucleotides read TGCGCCAGCAGCCAAGATCCGGGAGGGGGGCGATTGAGTGAAGCTTTCTTT. Translation: CASSQDPGGGRLSEAFF.